This T cell receptor (beta chain) was recorded in a study of CD8 T cells in Susac syndrome (dated by TCRdb to between 2018 and 2020). Describing the broader study: The study used repertoire sequencing to test whether antigen drove CD8+ T cell activation and differentiation in Susac syndrome.

RNA was extracted using the RNeasy kit, and roughly 0.5 to 1 ug of the RNA was reverse transcribed with random hexamers. TCR beta CDR3 regions were amplified with the immunoSEQ multiplex PCR assay covering 54 Vbeta and 13 Jbeta segments. PCR amplification bias was corrected using a synthetic template baseline for primer optimization and computational correction. As for how the authors treated the data: Reads were assigned to V, D and J genes according to IMGT and analyzed in immunoSEQ Analyzer, with only productive sequences retained. Clonality was computed as one minus Shannon entropy normalized by log2 of the number of productive unique sequences. For each patient and control, public and private clones were evaluated among the 100 most prevalent clones. A clone was defined as Susac-specific if it was absent from the healthy and MS cohorts, from about a thousand published viral clones and from other ImmuneACCESS disease sequences. TCRdb ran its own pipeline on the public reads, namely fastp trimming at Q25 and MiXCR clone calling, and kept in-frame beta chains. Every CDR3 protein is listed once, alongside the most common genes and DNA of its rows. For this entry, the V and J calls and clone size follow TCRdb and not the study's own pipeline. The sample profile shows some 180,000 distinct CDR3 sequences; roughly 94% of them were found once. Approximately 0.098% of the sample lies in the top ten.

Turning to this clonotype: Its antigen target is currently unknown. No base qualities exist here, and no much larger clone lies one base off it.

Trimming takes 5 bases off V and 4 bases off J; junction bases not matched to a gene: 5. The germline V gene encodes CDR1 SGHTA and CDR2 FQGNSA. The CDR3 contains 16 residues, cysteine and phenylalanine counted. Only CDR3 DNA remains: 48 bases, in frame from the first base. High-throughput TCR beta sequencing profiled peripheral blood CD8+ and CD4+ T cells from healthy donors, Susac syndrome patients and multiple sclerosis patients. The healthy donors served as controls matched for age and sex. Bulk CD8+ and CD4+ T cells were purified by magnetic negative isolation, whereas CD8+ TEMRA cells were enriched by FACS. Blood was collected in EDTA tubes and processed within 24 hours, with PBMCs isolated through density gradient centrifugation. PBMCs intended for TCR sequencing were cryopreserved in liquid nitrogen and thawed later in a water bath at 37 degrees C. Purity of sorted or isolated CD4+, CD8+ and CD8+ TEMRA cells was at least 90%.

Here is what the overall study found, with its caveats: The number of individuals in the TCR sequencing and HLA analysis was recognized as being relatively small.

The rearranged segments are TRBV7-2 and TRBJ2-1; TRBD2 lines up with 13 middle nucleotides. This receptor was taken from a human donor in good health. Sample: CD4+ T cells from PBMCs. The DNA sequence follows: TGTGCCAGCAGCCCGGGGACTAGCGGGATTTACAATGAGCAGTTCTTC. It translates as CASSPGTSGIYNEQFF.